This record looks at one TCR beta chain sequence and its context. The target antigen is unknown. This sample stems from a study of cytomegalovirus exposure and HLA in healthy donors. The CDR3 covers 14 residues. V lost 2 bases, J lost 1 base, and 6 bases lay in between. CDR1 is WSHSY, CDR2 SAAADI, per germline. General study results and limits: The likely explanation for a cluster of highly shared sequence variants was sequencing artifact. A prior analysis recorded that most TCR beta V segments were productive about 87% or about 30% of the time. There were several of the most significant clusters that appeared linked to common viral pathogens in a later analysis.

PCR primers comprised 60 Vbeta and 13 Jbeta primers. TCRdb keeps only in-frame clones here, not all; method: immunoSEQ multiplex PCR. In total, the table holds about 110,000 clones. The chain has TRBV10-2 and TRBJ1-5; D unclear. The sequenced material came from PBMCs. The receptor was isolated from a man aged 50-59 years in good health and CMV-seronegative. CDR3 loop: CASSESTSNQPQHF. CDR3 in DNA: TGCGCCAGCAGTGAGAGCACGAGCAATCAGCCCCAGCATTTT.